This T cell receptor beta chain is drawn from a study of blood T cell repertoires in COVID-19. As for the study in general: Samples taken during acute and convalescent COVID-19 were collected in the United States, Italy and Spain. T cells, B-cell-depleted T cells, or PBMCs provided the cDNA or gDNA that served as material.

Authors' methods: Reference gene primers were amplified, and this amplification served to estimate nucleated cell counts. Clones were sequenced by immunoSEQ multiplex PCR, and TCRdb holds only the in-frame ones, with some missing. V, J and clone size reflect that table, while D and trimming were determined from the DNA. In the table there are approximately 330,000 clones, 85% to 90% of which are singletons. The Seattle site enrolled patients during active infection and followed them longitudinally. Germline V CDR1 and CDR2: MNHEY, SMNVEV (reference sequence). J gave up 6 bases and V 2 bases, and 8 bases lay outside the gene matches. This CDR3 has 16 amino acids.

This chain uses TRBV27 with TRBJ1-4; 8 bases fit TRBD1. The origin of this receptor is a middle-aged woman with COVID-19, enrolled during active disease. The specimen was peripheral blood. The CDR3 protein is CASSLGYGQGDEKLFF. The DNA of the CDR3 is TGTGCCAGCAGTTTAGGTTACGGACAGGGAGATGAAAAACTGTTTTTT.